A single sample gave rise to the 29 T cell receptor beta chains below, sequenced in a study of T cells in localized non-small cell lung cancer. Clones were sequenced by immunoSEQ multiplex PCR, and TCRdb holds only the in-frame ones, with some missing. The sample consists of around 1,000 clones, roughly 24% of them appearing once. Material: normal lung tissue next to the tumor, obtained before any cancer treatment. These receptors came from a male donor at least 60 years old with stage I lung adenocarcinoma.

This clone was seen a few times. The chain combines TRBV4-1 with TRBJ2-3, with no clear D. Trimming left V 4 bases short and J 0 bases short, with 11 bases between. CDR3 size: 15 residues. Looked up from germline, CDR1 is MGHRA and CDR2 is YSYEKL. This chain's CDR3 is CASSLSGTSTDTQYF. CDR3 in DNA: TGCGCCAGCAGCCTTTCCGGCACTAGCACAGATACGCAGTATTTT.

The sample holds a few counts of this clone. A read error may produce the germline difference seen at one junction end. The CDR3 loop reads CATSLSGQGWMNTEAFF. In DNA, the CDR3 is TGTGCCACTAGTCTGTCGGGACAGGGGTGGATGAACACTGAAGCTTTCTTT. The chain carries TRBV19 and TRBJ1-1; 10 bases map to TRBD1. Germline-derived CDR1 and CDR2 are LNHDA and SQIVND (reference sequence). The CDR3 totals 17 residues.

This clone occurred a few times. The genes are TRBV15 and TRBJ1-2; D is unclear. The CDR3 length is 15 residues. Deletions cut 0 bases from V and 0 bases from J, with 8 bases between. Germline V lookup: CDR1 LNHNV, CDR2 YYDKDF (reference sequence). The CDR3 coding sequence is TGTGCCACCAGCAGAGACAGAGTCACTAACTATGGCTACACCTTC. This translates into CATSRDRVTNYGYTF.

This clone is medium-sized within its sample. CDR3 in DNA: TGTGCCAGCAGTCCCCCTGAGCCTCCCCTCCACTTT. This gives the protein CASSPPEPPLHF. The J gene is TRBJ1-6, the V gene TRBV6-8, with D uncertain. The CDR3 sequence is 12 residues long. CDR1 is MNHGY and CDR2 is SAAAGT in the germline V gene. The V end was cut by 5 bases, the J end by 13 bases, with 12 bases between.

The gene calls are TRBV19 and TRBJ2-3; weak D call: TRBD2 (5 bases). CDR1 and CDR2 from the germline V gene are LNHDA and SQIVND (reference sequence). V lost 5 bases, J lost 2 bases, and 14 bases lay in between. The CDR3 is 15 amino acids. The CDR3 loop reads CASSHARGFTDTQYF. The CDR3 coding sequence is TGTGCCAGTAGTCACGCCCGGGGTTTCACAGATACGCAGTATTTT.

This chain connects TRBV25-1 to TRBJ2-7, with TRBD2 matching 8 bases. The germline gives CDR1 MGHDK, CDR2 SYGVNS. The CDR3 sequence is 13 residues long. V lost 7 bases to trimming and J lost 2 bases; unmatched junction nucleotides: 4. CDR3 in DNA: TGTGCCAGCACCCGGGGGGGGACCTACGAGCAGTACTTC. It specifies CASTRGGTYEQYF.

The table lists this clone with a few counts. J is TRBJ2-1 and V is TRBV11-3; TRBD2 matches at 10 bases. The ends lost 5 bases at V and 5 bases at J; junction bases unmatched: 6. In germline, CDR1 is SGHNT, CDR2 YENEEA. CDR3 length: 15 amino acids. DNA of the CDR3: TGTGCCAGCAGCGTCGGACTAGCGGTAGACAATGAGCAGTTCTTC. The encoded protein is CASSVGLAVDNEQFF. The whole variable domain, remainder taken from reference TRBV11-3 and TRBJ2-1, is EAGVVQSPRYKIIEKKQPVAFWCNPISGHNTLYWYLQNLGQGPELLIRYENEEAVDDSQLPKDRFSAERLKGVDSTLKIQPAELGDSAVYLCASSVGLAVDNEQFFGPGTRLTVL.

J is TRBJ1-2 and V is TRBV18, with a weak D call TRBD1 (6 bases). The CDR3 is 13 amino acids. Germline CDR1 KGHSH, CDR2 LQKENI. Between the trimmed V and J ends, which lost 4 bases and 8 bases, there was a span of 14 bases. The CDR3 loop reads CASSLSGERGYTF. As DNA, the CDR3 is TGTGCCAGCTCACTCTCAGGGGAGAGAGGCTACACCTTC.

This chain uses TRBV6-8 with TRBJ2-2; TRBD2 matches 8 bases. This CDR3 spans 13 amino acids. V lost 8 bases and J lost 5; bases outside the gene matches: 4. The V gene's germline CDR1 is MNHGY and CDR2 SAAAGT. The CDR3 DNA reads as TGTGCCAGCTCGGGGGGGGTAACCGGGGAGCTGTTTTTT. Its protein product is CASSGGVTGELFF.

In this sample, this clone turned up a few times. The chain joins TRBV6-8 to TRBJ1-1; D is unclear. This CDR3 contains 14 residues. V lost 0 bases and J 2 bases, leaving 7 bases between the germline ends. CDR1 MNHGY and CDR2 SAAAGT come from the germline V gene. CDR3 loop: CASSYSRGNTEAFF. The CDR3 bases are TGTGCCAGCAGTTACTCGAGAGGCAACACTGAAGCTTTCTTT.

In this sample, this clone is large. The J gene is TRBJ1-2, the V gene TRBV5-1; D is possibly TRBD1 (5 bases). V was clipped by 3 bases and J by 8 bases, with 17 bases between them. CDR1 SGHRS and CDR2 YFSETQ come from the germline V gene. The CDR3 runs 14 residues. The CDR3 region has the DNA TGCGCCAGCAGCTCCTTCGGGACTGAGGAAGGCTACACCTTC. Translating it yields CASSSFGTEEGYTF.

The chain has TRBV19 and TRBJ1-2; TRBD1 matches at 10 bases. V dropped 6 bases and J dropped 7; count of bases not matched to a gene: 5. The CDR3 spans 13 residues. Germline CDR1 is LNHDA and CDR2 is SQIVND (reference sequence). Here the CDR3 reads CASSPDRGVGYTF. For the CDR3, the DNA is TGTGCCAGTAGCCCGGACAGGGGGGTTGGCTACACCTTC.

The rearrangement uses TRBV11-3 and TRBJ2-1, with 7 nucleotides matching TRBD2. CDR3 length equals 15 residues. Per the germline V gene, CDR1 is SGHNT and CDR2 is YENEEA. J was trimmed by 12 bases and V by 3 bases; bases with no gene match: 14. The chain's CDR3 is CASSFSAGTTRGQFF. The DNA for the CDR3 is TGTGCCAGCAGCTTTTCGGCCGGGACTACAAGGGGGCAGTTCTTC.

This clone was detected only a few times. The CDR3 sequence is CASSIVQGTEAFF. The CDR3 region has the DNA TGTGCCAGTAGTATCGTACAGGGCACTGAAGCTTTCTTT. The chain links TRBV19 to TRBJ1-1, with D maybe TRBD1 (6 bases). This CDR3 has 13 residues. Trimming removed 3 bases at V and 4 bases at J, with 9 bases between. Germline CDR1 LNHDA, CDR2 SQIVND (reference sequence).

The sample holds a few counts of this clone. This rearrangement joins TRBV30 to TRBJ1-1, with D perhaps TRBD1 (5 bases). The CDR3 totals 12 residues. V gave up 2 bases and J gave up 7 bases, with 11 bases separating them. Germline assignment: CDR1 GTSNPN and CDR2 SVGIG (reference sequence). CDR3 sequence (DNA): TGTGCCTGGAGTTCCAGGGAGATTGAAGCTTTCTTT. This encodes CAWSSREIEAFF.

This clone was observed once. The V and J genes are TRBV5-1 and TRBJ1-4; TRBD1 might be the D (6 bases). Germline V gene sequence: CDR1 SGHRS, CDR2 YFSETQ. The V end was cut by 3 bases, the J end by 3 bases, with 12 bases between. CDR3 length: 15 residues. CDR3 in DNA: TGCGCCAGCAGCTCGGGGACACAGGCTAATGAAAAACTGTTTTTT. Protein product: CASSSGTQANEKLFF.

This clone was observed a handful of times. The chain employs TRBV9 and TRBJ2-5; perhaps TRBD2 as D (5 bases). Germline V gene sequence: CDR1 SGDLS, CDR2 YYNGEE. V was clipped by 5 bases and J by 5 bases, with 10 bases between them. The CDR3 sequence is 12 residues long. The CDR3 region has the DNA TGTGCCAGCAGTGAATCGGGGGAGACCCAGTACTTC. Amino acids: CASSESGETQYF.

The rearrangement uses TRBV25-1 and TRBJ1-6; tentatively, D is TRBD1 (5 bases). The CDR3 is 15 residues long. Germline CDR1 reads MGHDK; CDR2 reads SYGVNS. The V gene lost 3 bases and the J gene lost 6 bases, with 12 bases spanning the gap. The chain's CDR3 is CASSEWAGVNSPLHF. The DNA for the CDR3 is TGTGCCAGCAGTGAGTGGGCGGGGGTTAATTCACCCCTCCACTTT. Full variable domain (outside the CDR3, taken from reference TRBV25-1 and TRBJ1-6): EADIYQTPRYLVIGTGKKITLECSQTMGHDKMYWYQQDPGMELHLIHYSYGVNSTEKGDLSSESTVSRIRTEHFPLTLESARPSHTSQYLCASSEWAGVNSPLHFGNGTRLTVT.

The table lists this clone with a few counts. V usage is TRBV7-2 and J usage is TRBJ2-7; the D call may be TRBD1 or TRBD2 (5 bases each). CDR3 length: 13 amino acids. Trimming took 8 bases from V and 8 from J, leaving 19 bases between them. In germline, CDR1 is SGHTA, CDR2 FQGNSA. Here the CDR3 DNA reads TGTGCCAGCCAGGAGTTGGCAGGGAGAAAGCAGTACTTC. Protein product: CASQELAGRKQYF.

This clone was recorded a few times. V usage is TRBV11-3 and J usage is TRBJ2-7; 8 bases are a match to TRBD2. V lost 4 bases to trimming and J lost 3 bases; unmatched junction nucleotides: 11. This CDR3 is 16 amino acids long. CDR1 and CDR2 from the germline V gene are SGHNT and YENEEA. The CDR3 region has the DNA TGTGCCAGCAGCTCTCTCGTCGGGACTAGGCACTACGAGCAGTACTTC. Amino acids: CASSSLVGTRHYEQYF.

This clone was seen a handful of times. The chain links TRBV11-3 to TRBJ1-1; D remains ambiguous. The CDR3 contains 14 residues. Germline CDR1 reads SGHNT; CDR2 reads YENEEA. Deletions cut 3 bases from V and 0 bases from J, with 8 bases between. The CDR3 bases are TGTGCCAGCAGCTTGCCGGGGATGAACACTGAAGCTTTCTTT. Its translation: CASSLPGMNTEAFF.

The chain has TRBV29-1 and TRBJ1-6; 9 bases agree with TRBD1. With 7 bases clipped from V and 8 bases from J, the junction kept 6 bases outside the gene matches. This CDR3 is 13 amino acids long. Germline V gene sequence: CDR1 SQVTM, CDR2 ANQGSEA. CDR3 amino acids: CSARQGEDSPLHF. CDR3 nucleotide sequence: TGCAGCGCTCGACAGGGGGAGGATTCACCCCTCCACTTT. Full variable domain (remainder filled in from reference TRBV29-1 and TRBJ1-6): SAVISQKPSRDICQRGTSLTIQCQVDSQVTMMFWYRQQPGQSLTLIATANQGSEATYESGFVIDKFPISRPNLTFSTLTVSNMSPEDSSIYLCSARQGEDSPLHFGNGTRLTVT.

This clone is medium-sized (0.01 to 0.1%) by share. The chain uses TRBV11-3 and TRBJ1-1, with a weak D call TRBD1 (6 bases). This CDR3 has 14 residues. V shed 5 bases and J shed 3 bases, with 13 bases lying between them. Germline loops: CDR1 SGHNT, CDR2 YENEEA. The CDR3 sequence is CASSHRVLDTEAFF. The CDR3 DNA sequence: TGTGCCAGCAGCCACAGGGTATTGGACACTGAAGCTTTCTTT. Based on the CDR3 plus reference TRBV11-3 and TRBJ1-1, the full variable domain is EAGVVQSPRYKIIEKKQPVAFWCNPISGHNTLYWYLQNLGQGPELLIRYENEEAVDDSQLPKDRFSAERLKGVDSTLKIQPAELGDSAVYLCASSHRVLDTEAFFGQGTRLTVV.

This chain connects TRBV5-1 to TRBJ2-2; no definite D call. CDR3 size: 14 residues. Trimming took off 0 bases at V and 6 bases at J, with 9 bases between the two ends. Germline V lookup: CDR1 SGHRS, CDR2 YFSETQ. The CDR3 bases are TGCGCCAGCAGCTTGGACGGGTGGTCCGGGGAGCTGTTTTTT. It translates to CASSLDGWSGELFF.

This chain links TRBV5-1 with TRBJ1-4, with D maybe TRBD1 (5 bases). From germline, CDR1 is SGHRS and CDR2 YFSETQ. Trimming pared 1 base from V and 8 bases from J, leaving 21 bases between. The CDR3 runs 17 residues. The CDR3 here is CASSLSRDLPMGEKLFF. The CDR3 DNA is TGCGCCAGCAGCTTGAGCAGGGACCTACCCATGGGAGAAAAACTGTTTTTT.

Concerning this clone: The sample has other DNA sequences that encode this CDR3 too. The chain links TRBV19 to TRBJ2-3; maybe TRBD1 (6 bases). CDR1 and CDR2 (germline): LNHDA, SQIVND (reference sequence). Deletions cut 5 bases from V and 0 bases from J, with 12 bases between. The CDR3 extends over 15 amino acids. CDR3 amino acids: CASSADRSSTDTQYF. CDR3 coding DNA: TGTGCCAGTAGTGCCGACAGGTCTAGCACAGATACGCAGTATTTT.

The V and J genes are TRBV28 and TRBJ2-7; 10 bases align to TRBD2. The CDR3 consists of 12 residues. The germline gives CDR1 MDHEN, CDR2 SYDVKM. The trim removed 10 bases at V and 3 bases at J, leaving 3 bases unmatched. In nucleotides, the CDR3 is TGTGCCACCTGGACTAGCGGCTACGAGCAGTACTTC. Protein product: CATWTSGYEQYF. The full variable domain, its missing parts supplied by reference TRBV28 and TRBJ2-7, is DVKVTQSSRYLVKRTGEKVFLECVQDMDHENMFWYRQDPGLGLRLIYFSYDVKMKEKGDIPEGYSVSREKKERFSLILESASTNQTSMYLCATWTSGYEQYFGPGTRLTVT.

This clone is medium-sized. The chain uses TRBV11-3 and TRBJ1-4; 9 bases are a match to TRBD1. After removal of 5 bases from V and 4 bases from J, the junction contained 5 bases not matched to a gene. Germline V gives CDR1 SGHNT, CDR2 YENEEA. This CDR3 region has 15 residues. The CDR3 DNA sequence: TGTGCCAGCAGCGGACAGGGGAATTATAATGAAAAACTGTTTTTT. As protein: CASSGQGNYNEKLFF.

The gene calls are TRBV6-8 and TRBJ1-5; possibly TRBD1 for D (6 bases). This CDR3 has 14 amino acids. The V and J ends lost 6 bases and 9 bases respectively, with 18 bases between them. Germline V gene data show CDR1 as MNHGY and CDR2 as SAAAGT. The DNA of the CDR3 is TGTGCCAGCAGCGGCGCCGGGGAGGGGGTGCCCCAGCATTTT. Amino acid sequence: CASSGAGEGVPQHF.